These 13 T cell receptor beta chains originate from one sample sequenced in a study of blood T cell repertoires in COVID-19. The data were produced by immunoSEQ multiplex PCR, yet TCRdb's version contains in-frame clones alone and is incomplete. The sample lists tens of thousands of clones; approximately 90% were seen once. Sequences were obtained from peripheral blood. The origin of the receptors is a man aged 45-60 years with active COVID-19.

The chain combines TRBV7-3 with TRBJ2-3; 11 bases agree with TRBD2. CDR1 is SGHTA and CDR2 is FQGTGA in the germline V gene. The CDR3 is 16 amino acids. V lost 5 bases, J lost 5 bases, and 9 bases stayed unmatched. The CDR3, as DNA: TGTGCCAGCAGCCGAGACCTAGCGGGAGGAATAGATACGCAGTATTTT. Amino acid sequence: CASSRDLAGGIDTQYF.

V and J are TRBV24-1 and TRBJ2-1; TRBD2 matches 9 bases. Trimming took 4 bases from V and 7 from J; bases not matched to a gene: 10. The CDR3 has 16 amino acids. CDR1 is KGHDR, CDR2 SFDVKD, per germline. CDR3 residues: CATSDPLAGVGNEQFF. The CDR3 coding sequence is TGTGCCACCAGTGACCCACTAGCGGGCGTGGGGAATGAGCAGTTCTTC.

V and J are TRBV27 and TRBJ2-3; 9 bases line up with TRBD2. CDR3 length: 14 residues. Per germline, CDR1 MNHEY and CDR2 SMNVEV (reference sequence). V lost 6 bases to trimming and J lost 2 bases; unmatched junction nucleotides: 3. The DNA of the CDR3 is TGTGCCAGCAGCCTAGCGGGGACCACAGATACGCAGTATTTT. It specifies CASSLAGTTDTQYF.

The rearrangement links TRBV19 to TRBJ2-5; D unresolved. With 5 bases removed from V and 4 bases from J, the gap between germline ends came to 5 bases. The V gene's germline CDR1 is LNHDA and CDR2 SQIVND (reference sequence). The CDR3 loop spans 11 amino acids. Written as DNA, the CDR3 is TGTGCCAGTAGTTCGGGAGAGACCCAGTACTTC. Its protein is CASSSGETQYF.

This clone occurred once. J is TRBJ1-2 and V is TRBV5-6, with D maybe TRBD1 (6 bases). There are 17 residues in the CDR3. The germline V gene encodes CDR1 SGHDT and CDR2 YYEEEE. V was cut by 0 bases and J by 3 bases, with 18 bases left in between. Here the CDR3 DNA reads TGTGCCAGCAGCTTGGCTGGGTGGGACAAGGTTCACTATGGCTACACCTTC. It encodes CASSLAGWDKVHYGYTF. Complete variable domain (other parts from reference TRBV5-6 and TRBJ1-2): DAGVTQSPTHLIKTRGQQVTLRCSPKSGHDTVSWYQQALGQGPQFIFQYYEEEERQRGNFPDRFSGHQFPNYSSELNVNALLLGDSALYLCASSLAGWDKVHYGYTFGSGTRLTVV.

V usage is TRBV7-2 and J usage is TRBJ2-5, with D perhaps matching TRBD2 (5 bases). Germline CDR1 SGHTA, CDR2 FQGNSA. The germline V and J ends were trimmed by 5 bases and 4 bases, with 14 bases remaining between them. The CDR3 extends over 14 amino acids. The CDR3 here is CASSPGYGGETQYF. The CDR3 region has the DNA TGTGCCAGCAGCCCTGGCTACGGAGGAGAGACCCAGTACTTC.

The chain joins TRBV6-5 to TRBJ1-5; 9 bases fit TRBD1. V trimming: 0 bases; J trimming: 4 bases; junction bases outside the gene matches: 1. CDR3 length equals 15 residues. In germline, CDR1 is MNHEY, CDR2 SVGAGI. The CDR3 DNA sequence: TGTGCCAGCAGTTACTCTGACAGGGGGAATCAGCCCCAGCATTTT. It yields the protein CASSYSDRGNQPQHF.

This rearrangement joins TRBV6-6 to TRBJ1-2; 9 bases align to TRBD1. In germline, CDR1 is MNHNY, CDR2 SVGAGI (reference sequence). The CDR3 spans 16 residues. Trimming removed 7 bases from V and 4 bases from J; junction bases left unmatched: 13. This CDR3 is CASTSGQGTRGYGYTF. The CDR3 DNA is TGTGCCAGCACCTCGGGACAGGGAACTAGGGGCTATGGCTACACCTTC.

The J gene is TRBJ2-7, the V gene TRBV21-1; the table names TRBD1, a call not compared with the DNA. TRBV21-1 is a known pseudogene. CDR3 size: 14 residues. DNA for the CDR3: TGTGCCAGCAGCCCCCGACAGGGTTTCTACGAGCAGTACTTC. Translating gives CASSPRQGFYEQYF.

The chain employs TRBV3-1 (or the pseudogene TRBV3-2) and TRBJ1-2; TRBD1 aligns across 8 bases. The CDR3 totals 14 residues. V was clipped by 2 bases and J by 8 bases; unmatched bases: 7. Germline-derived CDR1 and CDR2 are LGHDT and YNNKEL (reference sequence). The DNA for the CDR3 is TGTGCCAGCAGCCAACCCGGACAGGGCCGGGGCTACACCTTC. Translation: CASSQPGQGRGYTF.

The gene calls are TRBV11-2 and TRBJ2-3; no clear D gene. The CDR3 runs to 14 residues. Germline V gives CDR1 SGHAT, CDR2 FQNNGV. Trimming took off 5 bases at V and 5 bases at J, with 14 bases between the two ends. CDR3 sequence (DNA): TGTGCCAGCAGCCTCGAGAGGCTTTTAGATACGCAGTATTTT. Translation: CASSLERLLDTQYF. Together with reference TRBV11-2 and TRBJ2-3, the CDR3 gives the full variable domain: EAGVAQSPRYKIIEKRQSVAFWCNPISGHATLYWYQQILGQGPKLLIQFQNNGVVDDSQLPKDRFSAERLKGVDSTLKIQPAKLEDSAVYLCASSLERLLDTQYFGPGTRLTVL.

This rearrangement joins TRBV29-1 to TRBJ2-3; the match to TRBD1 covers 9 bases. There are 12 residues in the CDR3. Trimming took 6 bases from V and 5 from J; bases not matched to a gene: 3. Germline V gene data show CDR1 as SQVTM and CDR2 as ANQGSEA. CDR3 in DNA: TGCAGCGTCGACAGGGGGGGAGATACGCAGTATTTT. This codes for CSVDRGGDTQYF.

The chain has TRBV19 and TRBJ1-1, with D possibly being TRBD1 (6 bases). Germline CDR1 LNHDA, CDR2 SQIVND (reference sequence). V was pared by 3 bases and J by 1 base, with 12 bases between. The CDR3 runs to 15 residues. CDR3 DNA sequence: TGTGCCAGTAGTATTATAGGGACAAGGAACACTGAAGCTTTCTTT. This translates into CASSIIGTRNTEAFF.